This T cell receptor beta chain was retrieved from a study of beta chain features in type 1 diabetes. Study background: The patients were much like the healthy donors in age, gender and cell yields.

The germline CDR1 and CDR2 sequences are SEHNR and FQNEAQ (reference sequence). The ends lost 5 bases at V and 4 bases at J; junction bases unmatched: 5. The CDR3 is 15 amino acids. Expressed TCRB transcripts were sequenced because the entire RNA isolate underwent reverse transcription. The table came from immunoSEQ multiplex PCR; TCRdb's copy has only in-frame clones and leaves some out. The sample holds about 160,000 clones, roughly 9% seen once. Blood was drawn once from each donor into heparinised tubes. The draws averaged around 120 mL. This clone was counted only a few times. Its antigen is currently unknown. General observations from the study: Shorter TCRB CDR3s, moderately but significantly so, marked every one of the four CD4+ subsets in Type 1 diabetes patients. Among type 1 diabetes patients, VDJ junctions had fewer insertions and more deletions.

The chain is built from TRBV7-9 and TRBJ2-1; 10 bases are a match to TRBD1. The sample taken for sequencing was central memory CD4+ T cells from blood. This sequence originates from a woman in her thirties with type 1 diabetes. The CDR3 DNA sequence: TGTGCCAGCAGCCGTCGGGACAGGGGATACAATGAGCAGTTCTTC. Translation gives CASSRRDRGYNEQFF. Full variable domain (rest looked up from reference TRBV7-9 and TRBJ2-1): DTGVSQNPRHKITKRGQNVTFRCDPISEHNRLYWYRQTLGQGPEFLTYFQNEAQLEKSRLLSDRFSAERPKGSFSTLEIQRTEQGDSAMYLCASSRRDRGYNEQFFGPGTRLTVL.